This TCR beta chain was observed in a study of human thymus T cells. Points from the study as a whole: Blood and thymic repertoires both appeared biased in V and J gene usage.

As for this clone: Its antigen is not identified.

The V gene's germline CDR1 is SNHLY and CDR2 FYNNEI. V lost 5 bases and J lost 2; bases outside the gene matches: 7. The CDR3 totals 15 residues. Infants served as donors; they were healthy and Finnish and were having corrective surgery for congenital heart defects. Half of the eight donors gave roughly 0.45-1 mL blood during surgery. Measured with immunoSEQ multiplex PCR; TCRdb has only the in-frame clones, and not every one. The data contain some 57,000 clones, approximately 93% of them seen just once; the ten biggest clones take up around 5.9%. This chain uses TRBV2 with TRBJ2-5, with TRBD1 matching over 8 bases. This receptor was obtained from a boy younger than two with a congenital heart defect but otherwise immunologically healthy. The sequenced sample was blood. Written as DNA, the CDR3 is TGTGCCAGCAGTTTTCGGACAGGGCGGCAAGAGACCCAGTACTTC. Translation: CASSFRTGRQETQYF.